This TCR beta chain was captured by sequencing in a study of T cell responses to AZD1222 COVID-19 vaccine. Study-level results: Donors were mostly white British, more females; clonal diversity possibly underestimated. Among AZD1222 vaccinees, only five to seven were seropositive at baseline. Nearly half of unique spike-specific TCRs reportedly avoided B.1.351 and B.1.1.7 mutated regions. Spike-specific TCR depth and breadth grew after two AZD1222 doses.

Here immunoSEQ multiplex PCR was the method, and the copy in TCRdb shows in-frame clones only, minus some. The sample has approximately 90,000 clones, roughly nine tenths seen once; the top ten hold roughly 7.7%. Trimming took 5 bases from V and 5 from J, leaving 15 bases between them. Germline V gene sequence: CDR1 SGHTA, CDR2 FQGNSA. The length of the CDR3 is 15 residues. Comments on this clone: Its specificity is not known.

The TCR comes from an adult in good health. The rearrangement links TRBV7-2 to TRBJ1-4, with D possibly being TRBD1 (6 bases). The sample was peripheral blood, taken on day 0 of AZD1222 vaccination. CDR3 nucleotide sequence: TGTGCCAGCAGCGTAAAGGCAGGGGAAAATGAAAAACTGTTTTTT. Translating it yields CASSVKAGENEKLFF.